What follows are 17 T cell receptor beta chains derived from one specimen sequenced in a study of Graves' ophthalmopathy and Graves' hyperthyroidism. Using RNA transcripts, the TCR beta CDR3 regions were amplified. Investigators did first-round RT-PCR with HTBI primers, then second-round multiplex PCR. TCRdb used MiXCR to reprocess the multiplex PCR reads, holding one entry per CDR3 protein. The table has around 1,200,000 distinct CDR3 sequences, less than 45% seen once; the top ten hold approximately 10%. The sequenced sample consisted of peripheral blood or thyroid tissue (not recorded which). Every receptor here comes from an adult man with Graves' hyperthyroidism.

In this sample, this clonotype turned up a few times. This chain joins TRBV12-3 or TRBV12-4 and TRBJ1-1; D is perhaps TRBD1 (5 bases). The CDR3 consists of 12 residues. Trimming took off 6 bases at V and 6 bases at J, with 11 bases between the two ends. CDR3 sequence: CASSRGVSEAFF. The CDR3 DNA reads as TGTGCCAGCAGCCGAGGGGTATCTGAAGCTTTCTTT.

The chain combines TRBV20-1 with TRBJ2-7, with 7 positions matching TRBD1. The CDR3 runs 14 residues. Germline CDR1 is DFQATT and CDR2 is SNEGSKA (reference sequence). The V and J ends lost 3 bases and 3 bases, in that order; junction bases with no gene match: 8. CDR3 loop: CSASPWDRNYEQYF. In nucleotides, the CDR3 is TGCAGTGCTAGTCCGTGGGACAGAAACTACGAGCAGTACTTC.

The CDR3 DNA follows: TGTGCCACCAGCAGGAACTTGGGACAGGGGACCAGCAATTCACCCCTCCACTTT. Its translation is CATSRNLGQGTSNSPLHF. The chain joins TRBV15 to TRBJ1-6; 10 bases are a match to TRBD1. This CDR3 spans 18 amino acids. V shed 3 bases and J 7 bases; nucleotides not matched to a gene: 12. Germline CDR1 LNHNV, CDR2 YYDKDF (reference sequence).

This clonotype was observed many times. This sequence joins TRBV20-1 and TRBJ2-7; D gene ambiguous. The CDR3 is 11 residues long. Germline lookup yields CDR1 DFQATT and CDR2 SNEGSKA (reference sequence). Trimming cost V 6 bases and J 3 bases, with 9 bases left between them. The CDR3 DNA reads as TGCAGTGCCACTCCCGGCTACGAGCAGTACTTC. Translation: CSATPGYEQYF.

This chain connects TRBV29-1 to TRBJ1-4; TRBD1 matches 8 bases. The V gene's germline CDR1 is SQVTM and CDR2 ANQGSEA. V lost 5 bases and J lost 3; bases outside the gene matches: 2. This CDR3 is 13 amino acids long. CDR3 sequence reads: CSVWTGPNEKLFF. The CDR3 DNA follows: TGCAGCGTTTGGACAGGGCCTAATGAAAAACTGTTTTTT.

This clonotype has a count of ten or more. The chain joins TRBV5-1 to TRBJ1-5; unclear D gene. Trimming removed 1 base from V and 3 bases from J, with 11 bases in between. The germline V gene encodes CDR1 SGHRS and CDR2 YFSETQ. The CDR3 totals 15 residues. This CDR3 is CASSLNWGDNQPQHF. The CDR3 region has the DNA TGCGCCAGCAGCTTGAACTGGGGAGACAATCAGCCCCAGCATTTT.

This chain links TRBV11-2 with TRBJ2-5; 7 positions match TRBD1. Germline V CDR1 and CDR2: SGHAT, FQNNGV. The CDR3 length is 15 residues. V gave up 5 bases and J gave up 1 base; unmatched junction bases: 7. The CDR3 sequence: CASSLRDRLQETQYF. The CDR3 DNA follows: TGTGCCAGCAGCCTCCGGGACAGACTCCAAGAGACCCAGTACTTC.

This clonotype was recorded at least ten times. The rearrangement links TRBV20-1 to TRBJ2-7; D is tentatively TRBD1 or TRBD2 (5 bases each). The CDR3 runs 12 residues. The germline CDR1 and CDR2 sequences are DFQATT and SNEGSKA (reference sequence). V was cut by 3 bases and J by 2 bases, with 8 bases left in between. CDR3 sequence reads: CSARGRAYEQYF. The DNA for the CDR3 is TGCAGTGCTAGGGGACGTGCCTACGAGCAGTACTTC.

This clonotype came up many times. The V gene is TRBV6-6, the J gene TRBJ2-5, with 9 bases aligning to TRBD1. The CDR3 has 14 amino acids. V trimming: 7 bases; J trimming: 5 bases; junction bases outside the gene matches: 8. Germline V gives CDR1 MNHNY, CDR2 SVGAGI (reference sequence). DNA for the CDR3: TGTGCCAGCAAGACAGGGGGAACCTGGGAGACCCAGTACTTC. Amino acid sequence: CASKTGGTWETQYF.

This clonotype was seen repeatedly, ten times or more. The J gene is TRBJ1-6, the V gene TRBV20-1, with D unresolved. V lost 3 bases and J 10 bases, leaving 25 bases between the germline ends. The CDR3 totals 17 residues. Germline V gene lookup returns CDR1 DFQATT and CDR2 SNEGSKA (reference sequence). The CDR3 DNA reads TGCAGTGCTAGCCCCCCGGGTGTACGCCTCATGGGATCACCCCTCCACTTT. Translation gives CSASPPGVRLMGSPLHF.

V gene TRBV4-3 combines with J gene TRBJ1-1; no clear D. This CDR3 has 15 residues. The V gene's germline CDR1 is LGHNA and CDR2 YSLEER. Trimming removed 1 base from V and 1 base from J, with 10 bases in between. The CDR3 loop reads CASSQGFWQNTEAFF. The CDR3 bases are TGCGCCAGCAGCCAAGGTTTTTGGCAGAACACTGAAGCTTTCTTT.

This clonotype occurred many times. The V call is TRBV7-9, the J call TRBJ1-6; D is ambiguous. The V and J ends lost 5 bases and 7 bases respectively, with 9 bases between them. The CDR3 is 13 residues long. Germline CDR1 SEHNR, CDR2 FQNEAQ (reference sequence). Here the CDR3 reads CASSAYENSPLHF. CDR3 in DNA: TGTGCCAGCAGCGCCTACGAAAATTCACCCCTCCACTTT.

The table lists this clonotype with a few counts. This chain links TRBV27 with TRBJ2-6; the D is unclear. Trimming shortened V by 6 bases and J by 0 bases, and 9 bases separated the two germline ends. Per germline, CDR1 MNHEY and CDR2 SMNVEV (reference sequence). The CDR3 has 15 amino acids. CDR3 amino acids: CASSRMSSGANVLTF. As DNA, the CDR3 is TGTGCCAGCAGCCGAATGTCCTCTGGGGCCAACGTCCTGACTTTC.

This clonotype was counted at least ten times. The chain carries TRBV10-3 and TRBJ2-7; the D is unclear. The length of the CDR3 is 10 residues. In germline, CDR1 is ENHRY, CDR2 SYGVKD. The V and J ends lost 7 bases and 9 bases respectively, with 10 bases between them. CDR3 nucleotide sequence: TGTGCCATCATGGCCCCACGGCAGTACTTC. Its translation: CAIMAPRQYF.

This clonotype was recorded many times. The chain has TRBV2 and TRBJ2-2, with D perhaps TRBD1 (5 bases). The CDR3 runs 15 residues. V shed 7 bases and J shed 3 bases, with 15 bases lying between them. CDR1 and CDR2 (germline): SNHLY, FYNNEI. The CDR3 coding sequence is TGTGCCAGCACCACAGGATTCTCCTACACCGGGGAGCTGTTTTTT. Amino acids: CASTTGFSYTGELFF.

This clonotype was picked up many times. The V call is TRBV7-2, the J call TRBJ1-5, with 9 bases aligning to TRBD1. The trim removed 2 bases at V and 9 bases at J, leaving 5 bases unmatched. The germline CDR1 and CDR2 sequences are SGHTA and FQGNSA. The CDR3 has 14 residues. The CDR3 spells CASSLRQGVLPQHF. The CDR3 bases are TGTGCCAGCAGCTTAAGACAGGGGGTACTGCCCCAGCATTTT.

The V call is TRBV20-1, the J call TRBJ2-7; possibly TRBD1 or TRBD2 for D (5 bases each). Trimming took off 4 bases at V and 1 base at J, with 17 bases between the two ends. This CDR3 contains 15 residues. Germline lookup yields CDR1 DFQATT and CDR2 SNEGSKA (reference sequence). The CDR3 bases are TGCAGTGCTACTACTGCGGAGGCAGGGTCCTACGAGCAGTACTTC. This sequence encodes CSATTAEAGSYEQYF.